This T cell receptor beta chain was identified in a study of T cell responses to AZD1222 COVID-19 vaccine. General study findings and limits: Donors, mostly white British, included more females; clonal diversity was possibly underestimated.

The method was immunoSEQ multiplex PCR; TCRdb's version includes in-frame clones alone and lacks a portion of them. This table holds fewer than 150,000 clones, 80% to 90% found once. Note on this clone: Its antigen remains unidentified.

Germline assignment: CDR1 SNHLY and CDR2 FYNNEI. CDR3 size: 14 residues. Trimming removed 6 bases from V and 0 bases from J; junction bases left unmatched: 4. The sequencing here drew on peripheral blood, taken 28 days after the second AZD1222 dose. The gene calls are TRBV2 and TRBJ1-1; 7 nucleotides align to TRBD1. This receptor was obtained from an adult who received the AZD1222 COVID-19 vaccine. The CDR3 loop reads CASRRDRLNTEAFF. The CDR3, as DNA: TGTGCCAGCAGAAGGGACAGATTGAACACTGAAGCTTTCTTT.